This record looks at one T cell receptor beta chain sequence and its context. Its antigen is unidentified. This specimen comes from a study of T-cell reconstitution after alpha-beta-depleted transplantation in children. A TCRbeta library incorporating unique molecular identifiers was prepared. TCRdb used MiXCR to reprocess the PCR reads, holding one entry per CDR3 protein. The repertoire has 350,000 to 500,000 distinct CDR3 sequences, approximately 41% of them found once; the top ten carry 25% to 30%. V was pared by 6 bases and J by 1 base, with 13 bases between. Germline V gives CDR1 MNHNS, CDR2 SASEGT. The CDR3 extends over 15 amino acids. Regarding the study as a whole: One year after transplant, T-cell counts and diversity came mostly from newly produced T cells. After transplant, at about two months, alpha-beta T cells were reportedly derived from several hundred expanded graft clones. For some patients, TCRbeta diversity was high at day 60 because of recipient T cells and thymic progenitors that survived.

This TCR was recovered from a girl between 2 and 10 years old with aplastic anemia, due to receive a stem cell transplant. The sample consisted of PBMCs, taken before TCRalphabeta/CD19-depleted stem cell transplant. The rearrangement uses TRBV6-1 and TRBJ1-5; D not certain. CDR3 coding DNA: TGTGCCAGCAGCCTTAACTACGACAGCAATCAGCCCCAGCATTTT. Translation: CASSLNYDSNQPQHF.